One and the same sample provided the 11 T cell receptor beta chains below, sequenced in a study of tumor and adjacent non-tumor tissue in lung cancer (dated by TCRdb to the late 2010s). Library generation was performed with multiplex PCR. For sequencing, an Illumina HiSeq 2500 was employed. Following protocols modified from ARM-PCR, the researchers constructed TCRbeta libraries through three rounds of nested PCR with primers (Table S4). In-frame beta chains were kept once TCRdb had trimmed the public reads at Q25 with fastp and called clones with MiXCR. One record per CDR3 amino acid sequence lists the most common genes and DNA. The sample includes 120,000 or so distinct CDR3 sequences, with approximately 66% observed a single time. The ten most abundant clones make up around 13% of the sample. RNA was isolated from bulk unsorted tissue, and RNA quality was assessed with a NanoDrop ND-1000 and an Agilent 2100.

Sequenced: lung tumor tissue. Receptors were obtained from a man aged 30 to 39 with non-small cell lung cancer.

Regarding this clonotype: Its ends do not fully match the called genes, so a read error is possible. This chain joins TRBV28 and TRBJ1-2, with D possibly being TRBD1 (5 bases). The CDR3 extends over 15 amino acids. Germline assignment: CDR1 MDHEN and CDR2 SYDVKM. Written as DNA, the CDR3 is TGTACCAGCAGCTTCCGGGACTATGAGAACTATGGCTACACCTTC. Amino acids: CTSSFRDYENYGYTF.

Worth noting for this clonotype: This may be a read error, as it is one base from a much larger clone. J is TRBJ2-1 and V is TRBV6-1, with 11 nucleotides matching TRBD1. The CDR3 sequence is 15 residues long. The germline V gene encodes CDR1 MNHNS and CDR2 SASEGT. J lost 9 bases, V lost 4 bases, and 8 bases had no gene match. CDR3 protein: CASSGGTGGESEQFF. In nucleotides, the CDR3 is TGTGCCAGCAGTGGCGGGACAGGGGGAGAGAGTGAGCAGTTCTTC.

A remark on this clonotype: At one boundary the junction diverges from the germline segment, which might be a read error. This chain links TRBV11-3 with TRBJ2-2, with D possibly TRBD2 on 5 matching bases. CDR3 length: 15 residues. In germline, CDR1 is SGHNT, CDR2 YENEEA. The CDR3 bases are TGTGCCAGCAGCTTAGGGGGATCGGGCACCGGGGAGCTGCTTTTT. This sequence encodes CASSLGGSGTGELLF.

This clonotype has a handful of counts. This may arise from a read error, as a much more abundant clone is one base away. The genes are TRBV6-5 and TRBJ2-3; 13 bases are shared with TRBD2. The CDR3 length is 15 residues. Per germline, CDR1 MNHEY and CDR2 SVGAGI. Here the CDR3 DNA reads TGTACCAGCTGCCGGACTAGCGGGGGAGCAGATACGCAGTATTTT. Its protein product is CTSCRTSGGADTQYF.

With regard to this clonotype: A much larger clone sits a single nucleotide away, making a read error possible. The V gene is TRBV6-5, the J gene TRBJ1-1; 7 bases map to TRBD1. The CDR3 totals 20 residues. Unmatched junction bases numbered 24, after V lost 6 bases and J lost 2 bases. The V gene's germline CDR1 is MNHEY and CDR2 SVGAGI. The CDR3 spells CASRPRAQQGVWGHNTEAFF. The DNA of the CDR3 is TGTGCCAGCAGGCCTAGGGCGCAGCAGGGGGTATGGGGTCATAACACTGAAGCTTTCTTT.

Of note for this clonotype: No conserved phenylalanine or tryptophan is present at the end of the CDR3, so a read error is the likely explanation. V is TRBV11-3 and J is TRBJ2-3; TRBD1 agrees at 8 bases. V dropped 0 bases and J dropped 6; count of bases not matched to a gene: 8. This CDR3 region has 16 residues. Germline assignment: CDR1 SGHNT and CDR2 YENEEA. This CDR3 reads CASSLDGPGGLDTQYS. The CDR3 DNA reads TGTGCCAGCAGCTTAGATGGGCCAGGGGGCCTGGATACGCAGTATTCT.

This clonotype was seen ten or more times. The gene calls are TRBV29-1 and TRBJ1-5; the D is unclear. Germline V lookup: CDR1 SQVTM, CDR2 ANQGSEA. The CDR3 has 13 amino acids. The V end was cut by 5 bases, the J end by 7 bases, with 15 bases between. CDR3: CSVRVGIRQPQHF. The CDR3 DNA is TGCAGCGTTAGAGTGGGGATACGGCAGCCCCAGCATTTT.

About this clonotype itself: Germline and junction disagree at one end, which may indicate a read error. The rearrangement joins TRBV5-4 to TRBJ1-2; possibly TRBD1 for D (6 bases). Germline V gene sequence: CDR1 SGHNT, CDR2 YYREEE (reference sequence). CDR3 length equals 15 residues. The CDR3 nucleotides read TGTGCCAGCAGCGCCCGACGGACAGTTAATTATGACTACACCTTC. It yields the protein CASSARRTVNYDYTF.

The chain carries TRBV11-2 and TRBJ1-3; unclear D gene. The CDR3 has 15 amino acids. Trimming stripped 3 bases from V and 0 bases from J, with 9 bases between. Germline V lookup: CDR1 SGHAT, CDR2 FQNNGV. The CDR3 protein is CASSLKGNSGNTIYF. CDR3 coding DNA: TGTGCCAGCAGCTTGAAGGGTAACTCTGGAAACACCATATATTTT.

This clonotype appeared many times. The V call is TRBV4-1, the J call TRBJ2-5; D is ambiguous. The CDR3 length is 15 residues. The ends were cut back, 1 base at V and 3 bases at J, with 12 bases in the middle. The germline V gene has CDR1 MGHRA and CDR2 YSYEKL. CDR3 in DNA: TGCGCCAGCAGCCAAGCCCCCCGTCGGGAAGAGACCCAGTACTTC. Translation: CASSQAPRREETQYF.

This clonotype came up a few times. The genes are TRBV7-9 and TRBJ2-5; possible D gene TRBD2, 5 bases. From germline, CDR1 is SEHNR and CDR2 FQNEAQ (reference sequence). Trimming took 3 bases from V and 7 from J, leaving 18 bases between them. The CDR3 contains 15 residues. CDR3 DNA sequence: TGTGCCAGCAGCTTTTTGGCCGCCACCCGGGGGACCCAGTACTTC. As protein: CASSFLAATRGTQYF.